Shown below are 29 T cell receptor beta chains from a single sample sequenced in a study of OX40 agonist ivuxolimab in advanced cancers. The assay was immunoSEQ multiplex PCR, and TCRdb's table has in-frame clones only and misses some. The table shows tens of thousands of clones, with just over 85% occurring only once. The sample was CD4+ or CD8+ T cells sorted from blood, taken in a trial of the OX40 agonist ivuxolimab. The source is an adult with an advanced solid tumor such as melanoma, head and neck, liver or kidney cancer.

CDR3 protein: CASTPMVTSTDTQYF. CDR3 coding DNA: TGTGCCAGCACGCCGATGGTTACGAGCACAGATACGCAGTATTTT. The chain links TRBV6-6 to TRBJ2-3; no definite D call. CDR1 is MNHNY and CDR2 is SVGAGI in the germline V gene (reference sequence). CDR3 size: 15 residues. The ends were cut back, 7 bases at V and 0 bases at J, with 14 bases in the middle.

The DNA of the CDR3 is TGCGCCAGCCGCCCCAGGGGCGGCACAGATACGCAGTATTTT. Amino acid sequence: CASRPRGGTDTQYF. The chain recombines TRBV5-1 with TRBJ2-3; perhaps TRBD1 as D (6 bases). V was pared by 7 bases and J by 1 base, with 13 bases between. The CDR3 is 14 residues long. Germline assignment: CDR1 SGHRS and CDR2 YFSETQ.

The DNA for the CDR3 is TGTGCCAGCAAGGGGGGCTTGTACACTGAAGCTTTCTTT. Its protein product is CASKGGLYTEAFF. V gene TRBV28 combines with J gene TRBJ1-1; a possible D gene is TRBD1 (6 bases). Trimming removed 7 bases from V and 3 bases from J, with 12 bases in between. The CDR3 covers 13 residues. Per germline, CDR1 MDHEN and CDR2 SYDVKM.

The rearrangement uses TRBV9 and TRBJ1-2; TRBD1 matches at 8 bases. V gave up 2 bases and J gave up 5 bases; unmatched junction bases: 8. The CDR3 is made up of 15 amino acids. CDR1 is SGDLS, CDR2 YYNGEE, per germline. The CDR3 region is CASSVGQGRGYGYTF. CDR3 sequence (DNA): TGTGCCAGCAGCGTTGGACAGGGTCGGGGATATGGCTACACCTTC. The full variable domain, with the rest looked up from reference TRBV9 and TRBJ1-2, is DSGVTQTPKHLITATGQRVTLRCSPRSGDLSVYWYQQSLDQGLQFLIQYYNGEERAKGNILERFSAQQFPDLHSELNLSSLELGDSALYFCASSVGQGRGYGYTFGSGTRLTVV.

The chain recombines TRBV7-9 with TRBJ2-1, with D perhaps matching TRBD2 (5 bases). The germline V and J ends were trimmed by 5 bases and 8 bases, with 16 bases remaining between them. Germline V gives CDR1 SEHNR, CDR2 FQNEAQ (reference sequence). This CDR3 has 14 residues. The CDR3, as DNA: TGTGCCAGCAGCCCTCCGGGGTTCCGGGATGAGCAGTTCTTC. Its translation: CASSPPGFRDEQFF.

This clone was seen only once. The chain links TRBV10-1 to TRBJ2-4; TRBD1 matches at 7 bases. With 11 bases clipped from V and 1 base from J, the junction kept 11 bases outside the gene matches. The CDR3 has 15 residues. Germline V gene sequence: CDR1 WNHNN, CDR2 SYGVQD (reference sequence). The CDR3 DNA sequence: TGCGCCCGTCGACAGGGTTCGAGGGCCAAAAACATTCAGTACTTC. Amino acid sequence: CARRQGSRAKNIQYF.

CDR3 residues: CASSLSPGQGTGYTF. CDR3 sequence (DNA): TGTGCCAGCAGTCTTTCCCCGGGACAGGGGACTGGCTACACCTTC. J is TRBJ1-2 and V is TRBV27; TRBD1 matches at 10 bases. CDR1 is MNHEY and CDR2 is SMNVEV in the germline V gene (reference sequence). This CDR3 has 15 amino acids. The trim removed 5 bases at V and 7 bases at J, leaving 10 bases unmatched.

The chain has TRBV15 and TRBJ2-2; D gene unclear. V gave up 1 base and J gave up 2 bases, with 5 bases separating them. The CDR3 loop spans 14 amino acids. Per the germline V gene, CDR1 is LNHNV and CDR2 is YYDKDF (reference sequence). The CDR3 protein is CATSRGFNTGELFF. Here the CDR3 DNA reads TGTGCCACCAGCAGAGGATTTAACACCGGGGAGCTGTTTTTT.

Details on this clone: At one end the junction does not follow the germline gene, possibly because of a read error. The V gene is TRBV7-7, the J gene TRBJ2-5, with TRBD1 identical over 7 bases. The CDR3 loop spans 15 amino acids. Germline loops: CDR1 SSHAT, CDR2 FNYEAQ (reference sequence). Here the CDR3 DNA reads TGTGCTAGCAGCAAGACAGGGTGGTCCCAAGAGACCCAGTACTTC. Residues: CASSKTGWSQETQYF.

The genes are TRBV29-1 and TRBJ2-5, with 7 positions matching TRBD1. This CDR3 comprises 13 residues. The germline gives CDR1 SQVTM, CDR2 ANQGSEA. J gave up 7 bases and V 4 bases, and 9 bases lay outside the gene matches. The CDR3: CSVVWDSVMTQYF. The DNA of the CDR3 is TGCAGCGTTGTTTGGGACAGTGTCATGACCCAGTACTTC.

The rearrangement joins TRBV27 to TRBJ2-7; D gene unclear. The CDR3 contains 12 residues. Germline CDR1 is MNHEY and CDR2 is SMNVEV (reference sequence). The V and J ends lost 6 bases and 6 bases respectively, with 12 bases between them. The CDR3 is CASRFLGGEQYF. In DNA form, the CDR3 reads TGTGCCAGCAGGTTTTTGGGTGGCGAGCAGTACTTC.

The V gene is TRBV6-5, the J gene TRBJ1-6; D remains ambiguous. The CDR3 has 14 residues. Germline-derived CDR1 and CDR2 are MNHEY and SVGAGI. Deletions cut 8 bases from V and 4 bases from J, with 12 bases between. CDR3 sequence (DNA): TGTGCCAGCTCCTCGACCCTTTATAATTCACCCCTCCACTTT. It encodes CASSSTLYNSPLHF.

The genes are TRBV28 and TRBJ2-7; the match to TRBD1 covers 7 bases. Germline V gene sequence: CDR1 MDHEN, CDR2 SYDVKM. The CDR3 contains 15 residues. V lost 3 bases, J lost 0 bases, and 5 bases stayed unmatched. CDR3 region: CASSFRGSNSYEQYF. The CDR3 region has the DNA TGTGCCAGCAGTTTCAGGGGGTCAAACTCCTACGAGCAGTACTTC.

The genes are TRBV6-5 and TRBJ2-2; D gene unclear. The CDR3 has 16 residues. Per the germline V gene, CDR1 is MNHEY and CDR2 is SVGAGI. Between the trimmed V and J ends, which lost 3 bases and 0 bases, there was a span of 11 bases. CDR3 residues: CASSYGIATNTGELFF. CDR3 DNA sequence: TGTGCCAGCAGTTATGGGATAGCAACGAACACCGGGGAGCTGTTTTTT.

The chain has TRBV29-1 and TRBJ2-7, with 9 bases matching TRBD1. Trimming at V came to 1 base and at J to 4 bases, leaving 2 bases not matched to a gene. CDR1 and CDR2 from the germline V gene are SQVTM and ANQGSEA. This CDR3 is 13 amino acids long. This chain's CDR3 is CSVEADRGYEQYF. For the CDR3, the DNA is TGCAGCGTTGAAGCGGACAGGGGTTACGAGCAGTACTTC.

V is TRBV2 and J is TRBJ2-3, with 10 bases identical to TRBD2. The germline V gene encodes CDR1 SNHLY and CDR2 FYNNEI. The V segment lost 1 base and the J segment 3 bases; nucleotides outside the gene matches: 7. This CDR3 contains 17 residues. The CDR3, as DNA: TGTGCCAGCAGTGAAGGGGCTAGCGGGAGTCCTACAGATACGCAGTATTTT. Translation gives CASSEGASGSPTDTQYF.

The V gene is TRBV15, the J gene TRBJ2-5, with a weak D call TRBD2 (5 bases). The CDR3 spans 15 residues. Germline loops: CDR1 LNHNV, CDR2 YYDKDF (reference sequence). V was trimmed by 5 bases and J by 1 base, leaving 14 bases between them. CDR3 region: CATSEAPGFQETQYF. DNA of the CDR3: TGTGCCACCAGCGAGGCCCCGGGGTTCCAAGAGACCCAGTACTTC.

This clone was counted once. The V and J genes are TRBV2 and TRBJ1-4; maybe TRBD1 (6 bases). Trimming pared 6 bases from V and 5 bases from J, leaving 10 bases between. The CDR3 runs to 13 residues. From germline, CDR1 is SNHLY and CDR2 FYNNEI. The CDR3 here is CASRGGLNEKLFF. The DNA for the CDR3 is TGTGCCAGCAGAGGGGGATTAAATGAAAAACTGTTTTTT.

This chain links TRBV9 with TRBJ1-2; D might be TRBD1 (5 bases). The CDR3 runs to 15 residues. Germline loops: CDR1 SGDLS, CDR2 YYNGEE. Trimming pared 0 bases from V and 3 bases from J, leaving 12 bases between. Here the CDR3 reads CASSVAGGGDYGYTF. The CDR3 nucleotides are TGTGCCAGCAGCGTAGCGGGTGGGGGAGACTATGGCTACACCTTC.

The genes are TRBV27 and TRBJ1-1; a possible D gene is TRBD1 (5 bases). CDR3 length equals 17 residues. CDR1 and CDR2 (germline): MNHEY, SMNVEV (reference sequence). The germline V and J ends were trimmed by 2 bases and 0 bases, with 16 bases remaining between them. The DNA of the CDR3 is TGTGCCAGCAGTTTAAGTTTTGCAGGGATTATGAACACTGAAGCTTTCTTT. The encoded protein is CASSLSFAGIMNTEAFF.

The chain recombines TRBV5-8 with TRBJ2-1; no clear D. Trimming pared 4 bases from V and 0 bases from J, leaving 14 bases between. Per the germline V gene, CDR1 is SGHTS and CDR2 is YDEGEE. The CDR3 is 16 residues long. The CDR3 DNA reads TGTGCCAGCAGCCCCCAGGACGGGTACTCCTACAATGAGCAGTTCTTC. It codes for CASSPQDGYSYNEQFF.

This chain links TRBV6-5 with TRBJ2-7; 8 bases fit TRBD2. The CDR3 is 12 residues long. Per germline, CDR1 MNHEY and CDR2 SVGAGI. The V and J ends lost 8 bases and 0 bases, in that order; junction bases with no gene match: 0. The CDR3 protein is CASGTSSYEQYF. CDR3 DNA: TGTGCCAGCGGGACTAGCTCCTACGAGCAGTACTTC.

The CDR3 DNA reads as TGTGCCAGCAGCTTAGGTCGGGGGGAAACCTACAATGAGCAGTTCTTC. Protein product: CASSLGRGETYNEQFF. The chain joins TRBV7-8 to TRBJ2-1; TRBD2 matches at 7 bases. V dropped 1 base and J dropped 2; count of bases not matched to a gene: 5. The CDR3 runs 16 residues. Looked up from germline, CDR1 is SGHVS and CDR2 is FQNEAQ.

This clone has more than one count but fewer than ten. This sequence joins TRBV6-4 and TRBJ2-1, with 9 bases matching TRBD2. J was trimmed by 5 bases and V by 3 bases; bases with no gene match: 2. Germline CDR1 MRHNA, CDR2 SNTAGT. CDR3 length: 14 amino acids. In nucleotides, the CDR3 is TGTGCCAGCAGTGAAGCGGGGGGCCACAATGAGCAGTTCTTC. Residues: CASSEAGGHNEQFF.

The chain has TRBV5-1 and TRBJ2-5, with 7 positions matching TRBD2. CDR3 size: 16 residues. J was trimmed by 2 bases and V by 5 bases; bases with no gene match: 12. Germline CDR1 SGHRS, CDR2 YFSETQ. DNA for the CDR3: TGCGCCAGCAGGCCAGGGCTAGCGGAACCTCAAGAGACCCAGTACTTC. The encoded protein is CASRPGLAEPQETQYF. The full variable domain, with the rest looked up from reference TRBV5-1 and TRBJ2-5, is KAGVTQTPRYLIKTRGQQVTLSCSPISGHRSVSWYQQTPGQGLQFLFEYFSETQRNKGNFPGRFSGRQFSNSRSEMNVSTLELGDSALYLCASRPGLAEPQETQYFGPGTRLLVL.

The J gene is TRBJ2-5, the V gene TRBV4-2; tentatively, D is TRBD2 (5 bases). Germline lookup yields CDR1 LGHNA and CDR2 YNFKEQ. Trimming took off 0 bases at V and 5 bases at J, with 19 bases between the two ends. This CDR3 is built from 17 residues. This CDR3 reads CASSQEKTGPWEETQYF. The DNA of the CDR3 is TGTGCCAGCAGCCAAGAAAAAACCGGGCCATGGGAGGAGACCCAGTACTTC.

This chain uses TRBV10-3 with TRBJ2-1; no clear D gene. The CDR3 is 11 amino acids. Trimming cost V 3 bases and J 12 bases, with 9 bases left between them. The germline V gene encodes CDR1 ENHRY and CDR2 SYGVKD. The CDR3 DNA follows: TGTGCCATCAGTGAAGGGTGGTGGCAGTTCTTC. It is translated as CAISEGWWQFF.

The chain recombines TRBV7-3 with TRBJ2-3; TRBD1 aligns across 7 bases. Germline V lookup: CDR1 SGHTA, CDR2 FQGTGA. The CDR3 extends over 15 amino acids. The junction had 3 bases not matched to a gene; V was cut back by 0 bases and J by 3 bases. The CDR3 bases are TGTGCCAGCAGCTTAACAGGGGGCGCGACAGATACGCAGTATTTT. This translates into CASSLTGGATDTQYF.

V and J are TRBV7-9 and TRBJ1-4; 7 bases align to TRBD1. This CDR3 spans 17 amino acids. Germline V lookup: CDR1 SEHNR, CDR2 FQNEAQ (reference sequence). Trimming took 3 bases from V and 3 from J; bases not matched to a gene: 10. This CDR3 reads CASSLGLQGLANEKLFF. CDR3 bases: TGTGCCAGCAGCTTGGGCCTACAGGGGTTGGCTAATGAAAAACTGTTTTTT.